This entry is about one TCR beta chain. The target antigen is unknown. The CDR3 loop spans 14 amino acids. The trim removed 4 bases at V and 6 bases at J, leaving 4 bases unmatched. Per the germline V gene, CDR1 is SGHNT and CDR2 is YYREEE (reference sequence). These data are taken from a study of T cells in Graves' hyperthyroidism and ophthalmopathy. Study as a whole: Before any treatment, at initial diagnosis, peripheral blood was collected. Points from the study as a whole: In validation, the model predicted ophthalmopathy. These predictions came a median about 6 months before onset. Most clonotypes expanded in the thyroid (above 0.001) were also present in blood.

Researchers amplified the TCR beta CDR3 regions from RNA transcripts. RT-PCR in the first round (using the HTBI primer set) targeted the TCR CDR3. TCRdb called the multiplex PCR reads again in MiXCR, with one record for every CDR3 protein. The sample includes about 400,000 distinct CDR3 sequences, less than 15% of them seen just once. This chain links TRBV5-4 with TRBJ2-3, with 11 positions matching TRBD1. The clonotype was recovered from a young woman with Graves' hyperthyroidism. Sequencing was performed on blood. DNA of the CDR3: TGTGCCAGCAGCAAGGACAGGGGGCGGGATACGCAGTATTTT. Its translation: CASSKDRGRDTQYF.